This TCR beta chain originates from a study of blood T cell repertoires in COVID-19. In its sample, this clone was seen once. Here immunoSEQ multiplex PCR was the method, and the copy in TCRdb shows in-frame clones only, minus some. The sample has 100,000 to 150,000 clones; about four fifths are singletons. Germline trimming cut 4 bases from V and 6 bases from J; bases unmatched to any gene: 13. The CDR3 sequence is 15 residues long. CDR1 SQVTM and CDR2 ANQGSEA come from the germline V gene. The TCR comes from a man aged 55 to 69 with acute or convalescent COVID-19. Material: peripheral blood. This chain links TRBV29-1 with TRBJ2-3, with 7 bases aligning to TRBD1. DNA of the CDR3: TGCAGCGTTGCCGGCCTACAGGGGCCGGGGGATACGCAGTATTTT. It yields the protein CSVAGLQGPGDTQYF.